The 20 T cell receptor beta chains in this list originate from one sample, sequenced in a study of T cell responses to AZD1222 COVID-19 vaccine. Sequencing was performed with immunoSEQ multiplex PCR; in TCRdb, only in-frame clones are kept and a portion is missing. In the table there are some 140,000 clones, 70% to 90% of which are singletons. The sequences come from peripheral blood, collected 28 days after the second AZD1222 dose. All receptors come from an adult who received the AZD1222 COVID-19 vaccine.

V is TRBV9 and J is TRBJ2-3, with a possible D match to TRBD2 (6 bases). The CDR3 covers 14 residues. Germline CDR1 reads SGDLS; CDR2 reads YYNGEE. The V end was cut by 7 bases, the J end by 1 base, with 13 bases between. The CDR3 loop is CASGGTPGTDTQYF. In DNA, the CDR3 is TGTGCCAGCGGGGGGACCCCTGGCACAGATACGCAGTATTTT.

The chain has TRBV20-1 and TRBJ1-1; D may be TRBD1 (5 bases). In germline, CDR1 is DFQATT, CDR2 SNEGSKA (reference sequence). The CDR3 consists of 14 residues. Trimming shortened V by 3 bases and J by 3 bases, and 14 bases separated the two germline ends. This chain's CDR3 is CSASTTTGDTEAFF. DNA of the CDR3: TGCAGTGCTAGTACCACGACGGGGGACACTGAAGCTTTCTTT.

The rearrangement links TRBV30 to TRBJ2-7, with 7 bases aligning to TRBD2. The V gene's germline CDR1 is GTSNPN and CDR2 SVGIG (reference sequence). The J segment lost 2 bases and the V segment lost 8 bases, leaving 12 bases of the junction unmatched. The CDR3 length is 14 residues. The CDR3 loop reads CAGGGKQSPYEQYF. The CDR3 DNA is TGTGCCGGGGGGGGAAAACAAAGCCCCTACGAGCAGTACTTC.

The gene calls are TRBV5-1 and TRBJ2-3, with 9 bases identical to TRBD2. CDR1 is SGHRS and CDR2 is YFSETQ in the germline V gene. The CDR3 totals 15 residues. With 2 bases clipped from V and 7 bases from J, the junction kept 8 bases outside the gene matches. The CDR3 nucleotides are TGCGCCAGCAGCTTAATAGCGGGGGTACTGAATACGCAGTATTTT. This gives the protein CASSLIAGVLNTQYF. Full variable domain (missing parts from reference TRBV5-1 and TRBJ2-3): KAGVTQTPRYLIKTRGQQVTLSCSPISGHRSVSWYQQTPGQGLQFLFEYFSETQRNKGNFPGRFSGRQFSNSRSEMNVSTLELGDSALYLCASSLIAGVLNTQYFGPGTRLTVL.

The chain employs TRBV5-1 and TRBJ1-1; D is perhaps TRBD1 (5 bases). V gave up 2 bases and J gave up 4 bases, with 12 bases separating them. The CDR3 contains 14 residues. Germline CDR1 is SGHRS and CDR2 is YFSETQ. CDR3 DNA: TGCGCCAGCAGCTTCGCGGGGGAAGGCACTGAAGCTTTCTTT. Protein sequence: CASSFAGEGTEAFF.

The gene calls are TRBV20-1 and TRBJ2-1; TRBD2 matches 9 bases. Losses at the gene ends were 3 bases for V and 4 bases for J; bases not matched to a gene: 1. This CDR3 spans 13 amino acids. Germline V gives CDR1 DFQATT, CDR2 SNEGSKA (reference sequence). The CDR3 DNA follows: TGCAGTGCTAGTAGCGGGGGATACAATGAGCAGTTCTTC. It encodes CSASSGGYNEQFF.

This clone was picked up a small number of times. V and J are TRBV29-1 and TRBJ2-1; 7 bases fit TRBD2. In germline, CDR1 is SQVTM, CDR2 ANQGSEA. The CDR3 totals 13 residues. Trimming removed 8 bases from V and 5 bases from J; junction bases left unmatched: 9. The CDR3 loop is CSLSGVRDNEQFF. The CDR3 DNA follows: TGCAGCTTAAGCGGGGTCCGGGACAATGAGCAGTTCTTC.

This clone was counted a single time. V and J are TRBV10-3 and TRBJ2-7; 7 bases agree with TRBD1. The germline V gene has CDR1 ENHRY and CDR2 SYGVKD. This CDR3 spans 13 amino acids. V gave up 5 bases and J gave up 5 bases; unmatched junction bases: 6. CDR3 sequence (DNA): TGTGCCATCAGTCCGACAGGGAAAGACGAGCAGTACTTC. Translating it yields CAISPTGKDEQYF.

This rearrangement joins TRBV18 to TRBJ1-2, with a tentative D call TRBD1 (5 bases). Germline assignment: CDR1 KGHSH and CDR2 LQKENI. The V end lost 6 bases, the J end lost 6 bases, and 11 bases lay between the germline ends. The CDR3 runs to 12 residues. CDR3 bases: TGTGCCAGCTCCCTCGGGGGGGATGGCTACACCTTC. Translation: CASSLGGDGYTF.

The rearrangement uses TRBV15 and TRBJ1-5; D is ambiguous. CDR3 size: 13 residues. Trimming stripped 3 bases from V and 4 bases from J, with 7 bases between. CDR1 and CDR2 (germline): LNHNV, YYDKDF (reference sequence). CDR3 DNA sequence: TGTGCCACCAGCAGGGCGGGAAATCAGCCCCAGCATTTT. Protein: CATSRAGNQPQHF.

This sequence joins TRBV3-1 (or the pseudogene TRBV3-2) and TRBJ2-2; D not resolved. Germline V gene data show CDR1 as LGHDT and CDR2 as YNNKEL (reference sequence). Trimming removed 4 bases from V and 1 base from J, with 4 bases in between. The CDR3 length is 13 residues. CDR3: CASSPRNTGELFF. DNA for the CDR3: TGTGCCAGCAGCCCACGGAACACCGGGGAGCTGTTTTTT.

Concerning this clone: A junction end diverges from the germline sequence, so it may reflect a read error. The gene calls are TRBV19 and TRBJ2-6, with a possible D match to TRBD2 (6 bases). The germline V gene encodes CDR1 LNHDA and CDR2 SQIVND (reference sequence). The length of the CDR3 is 11 residues. The CDR3, as DNA: TGTGCCAGTACGCTGTTTAGGGACTCCTCTTTC. Translated, it gives CASTLFRDSSF.

The V and J genes are TRBV4-3 and TRBJ2-7, with D unresolved. Germline lookup yields CDR1 LGHNA and CDR2 YSLEER. Trimming stripped 1 base from V and 2 bases from J, with 9 bases between. CDR3 size: 14 residues. CDR3 DNA sequence: TGCGCCAGCAGCCAAGTAGTAGGGCCCTACGAGCAGTACTTC. It is translated as CASSQVVGPYEQYF.

The chain couples TRBV29-1 to TRBJ1-2; TRBD1 aligns across 10 bases. CDR3 length: 14 amino acids. Germline assignment: CDR1 SQVTM and CDR2 ANQGSEA. V lost 6 bases to trimming and J lost 7 bases; unmatched junction nucleotides: 11. The CDR3 here is CSVPRGTGETGYTF. The CDR3 coding sequence is TGCAGCGTCCCCAGGGGGACAGGGGAGACTGGCTACACCTTC.

The CDR3 nucleotides are TGTGCCAGCAGACGTCTGTCCGGGGACCAGCCCCAGCATTTT. Amino acids: CASRRLSGDQPQHF. The chain recombines TRBV6-5 with TRBJ1-5, with D possibly TRBD1 on 5 matching bases. Germline CDR1 and CDR2: MNHEY and SVGAGI. Trimming left V 6 bases short and J 7 bases short, with 16 bases between. This CDR3 is built from 14 residues.

This chain joins TRBV11-2 and TRBJ2-4, with TRBD1 as a possible D gene (5 bases). Germline values: CDR1 SGHAT, CDR2 FQNNGV. The CDR3 covers 18 residues. V lost 4 bases and J 5 bases, leaving 24 bases between the germline ends. In DNA form, the CDR3 reads TGTGCCAGCAGCTGGGGTAAGGGGCGAGTGCAAAAGGAAAACATTCAGTACTTC. Translating it yields CASSWGKGRVQKENIQYF.

The V call is TRBV18, the J call TRBJ2-5, with D unclear. Germline CDR1 reads KGHSH; CDR2 reads LQKENI. The CDR3 contains 13 residues. Trimming shortened V by 1 base and J by 5 bases, and 8 bases separated the two germline ends. CDR3 sequence reads: CASSPRSEETQYF. The CDR3 DNA follows: TGTGCCAGCTCACCACGTTCTGAGGAGACCCAGTACTTC.

The gene calls are TRBV15 and TRBJ1-2; D is perhaps TRBD1 (6 bases). The V and J ends lost 5 bases and 8 bases respectively, with 21 bases between them. Germline loops: CDR1 LNHNV, CDR2 YYDKDF (reference sequence). The CDR3 sequence is 15 residues long. CDR3 region: CATSVDRTVGGGYTF. The CDR3 DNA is TGTGCCACCAGCGTTGACAGGACCGTGGGCGGAGGCTACACCTTC.

This rearrangement joins TRBV7-2 to TRBJ1-1; no definite D call. CDR3 length: 12 amino acids. Per the germline V gene, CDR1 is SGHTA and CDR2 is FQGNSA. Between the trimmed V and J ends, which lost 5 bases and 7 bases, there was a span of 11 bases. The CDR3 here is CASSTYNGEAFF. CDR3 in DNA: TGTGCCAGCAGCACCTACAATGGTGAAGCTTTCTTT. Filled out from reference TRBV7-2 and TRBJ1-1, the complete variable domain reads GAGVSQSPSNKVTEKGKDVELRCDPISGHTALYWYRQSLGQGLEFLIYFQGNSAPDKSGLPSDRFSAERTGGSVSTLTIQRTQQEDSAVYLCASSTYNGEAFFGQGTRLTVV.

The chain couples TRBV6-2 or TRBV6-3 to TRBJ2-6; 9 nucleotides match TRBD2. Germline values: CDR1 MNHEY, CDR2 SVGEGT. This CDR3 comprises 17 residues. The V segment lost 6 bases and the J segment 1 base; nucleotides outside the gene matches: 7. This CDR3 reads CASSRGGGTSGANVLTF. CDR3 DNA sequence: TGTGCCAGCAGCCGCGGGGGGGGAACGTCTGGGGCCAACGTCCTGACTTTC.